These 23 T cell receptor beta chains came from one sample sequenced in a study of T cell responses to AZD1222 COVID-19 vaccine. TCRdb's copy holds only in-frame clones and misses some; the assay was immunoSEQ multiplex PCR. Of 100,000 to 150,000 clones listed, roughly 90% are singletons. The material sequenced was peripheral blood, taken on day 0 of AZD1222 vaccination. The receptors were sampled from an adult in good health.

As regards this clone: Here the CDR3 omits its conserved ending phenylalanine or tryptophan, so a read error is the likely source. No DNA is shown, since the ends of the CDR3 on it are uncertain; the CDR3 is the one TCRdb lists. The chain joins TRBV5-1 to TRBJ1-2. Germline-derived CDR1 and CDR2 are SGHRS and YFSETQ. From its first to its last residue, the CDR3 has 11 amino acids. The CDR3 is CASSLKDTRFA.

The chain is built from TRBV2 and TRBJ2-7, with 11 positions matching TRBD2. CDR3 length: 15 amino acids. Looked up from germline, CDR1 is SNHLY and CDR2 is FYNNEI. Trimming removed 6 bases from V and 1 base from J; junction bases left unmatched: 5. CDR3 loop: CASSLGTSGSYEQYF. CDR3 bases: TGTGCCAGCAGCTTGGGGACTAGCGGATCCTACGAGCAGTACTTC.

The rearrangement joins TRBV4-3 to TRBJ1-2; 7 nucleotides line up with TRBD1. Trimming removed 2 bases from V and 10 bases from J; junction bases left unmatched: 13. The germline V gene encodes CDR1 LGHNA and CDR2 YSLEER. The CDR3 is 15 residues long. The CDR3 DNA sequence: TGCGCCAGCAGCCAATCCTCCAGGGGGGAGGGTGACTACACCTTC. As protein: CASSQSSRGEGDYTF.

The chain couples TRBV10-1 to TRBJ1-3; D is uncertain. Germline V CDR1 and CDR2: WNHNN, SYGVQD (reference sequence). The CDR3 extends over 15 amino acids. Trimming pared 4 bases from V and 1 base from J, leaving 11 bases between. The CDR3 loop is CASSVGRDSGNTIYF. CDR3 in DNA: TGCGCCAGCAGTGTGGGCCGGGATTCTGGAAACACCATATATTTT.

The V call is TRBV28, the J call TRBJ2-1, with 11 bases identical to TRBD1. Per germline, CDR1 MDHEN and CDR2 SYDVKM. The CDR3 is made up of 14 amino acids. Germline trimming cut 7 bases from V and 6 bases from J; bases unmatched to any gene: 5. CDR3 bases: TGTGCCAGCACCTCGGACAGGGGGCGCAATGAGCAGTTCTTC. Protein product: CASTSDRGRNEQFF.

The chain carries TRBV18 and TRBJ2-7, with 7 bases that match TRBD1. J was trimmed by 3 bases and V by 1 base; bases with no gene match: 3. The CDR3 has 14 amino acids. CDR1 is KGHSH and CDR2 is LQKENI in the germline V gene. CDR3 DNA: TGTGCCAGCTCACCACGCCAGGGGGTCTACGAGCAGTACTTC. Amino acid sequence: CASSPRQGVYEQYF.

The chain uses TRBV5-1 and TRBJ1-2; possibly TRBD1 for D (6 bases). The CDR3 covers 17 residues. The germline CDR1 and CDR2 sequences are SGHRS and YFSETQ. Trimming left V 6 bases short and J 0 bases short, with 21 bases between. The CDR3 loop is CASTKSPGHQANYGYTF. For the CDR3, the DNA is TGCGCCAGCACCAAATCCCCGGGACACCAAGCTAACTATGGCTACACCTTC.

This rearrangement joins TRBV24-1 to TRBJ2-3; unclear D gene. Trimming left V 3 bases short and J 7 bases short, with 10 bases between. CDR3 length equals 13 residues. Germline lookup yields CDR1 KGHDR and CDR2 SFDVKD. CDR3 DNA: TGTGCCACCAGTGATGTCGACGTTTATACGCAGTATTTT. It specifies CATSDVDVYTQYF.

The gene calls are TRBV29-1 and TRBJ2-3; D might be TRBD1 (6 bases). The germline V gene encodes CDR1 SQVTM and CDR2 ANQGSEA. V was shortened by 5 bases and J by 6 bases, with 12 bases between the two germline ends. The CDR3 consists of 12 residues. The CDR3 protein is CSVKSGVDTQYF. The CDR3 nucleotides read TGCAGCGTTAAATCAGGGGTTGATACGCAGTATTTT.

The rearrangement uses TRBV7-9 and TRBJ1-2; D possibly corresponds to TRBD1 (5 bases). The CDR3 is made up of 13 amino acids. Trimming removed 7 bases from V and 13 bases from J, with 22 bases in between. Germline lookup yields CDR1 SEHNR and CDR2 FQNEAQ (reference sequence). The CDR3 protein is CASTTTGSEGSTF. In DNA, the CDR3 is TGTGCCAGCACGACAACAGGTTCCGAAGGTTCCACCTTC.

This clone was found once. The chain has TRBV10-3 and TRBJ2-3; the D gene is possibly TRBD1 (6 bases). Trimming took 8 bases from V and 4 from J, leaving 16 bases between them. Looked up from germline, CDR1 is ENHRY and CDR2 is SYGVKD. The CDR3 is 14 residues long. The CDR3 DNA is TGTGCCATCCATAGGGGGACATCTTCAGATACGCAGTATTTT. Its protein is CAIHRGTSSDTQYF.

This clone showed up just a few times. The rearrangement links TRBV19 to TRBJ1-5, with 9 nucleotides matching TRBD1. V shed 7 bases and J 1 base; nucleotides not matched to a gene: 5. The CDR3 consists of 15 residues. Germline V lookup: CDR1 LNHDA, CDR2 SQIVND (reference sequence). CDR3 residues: CASTDRGASNQPQHF. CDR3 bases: TGTGCCAGTACAGACAGGGGGGCAAGCAATCAGCCCCAGCATTTT.

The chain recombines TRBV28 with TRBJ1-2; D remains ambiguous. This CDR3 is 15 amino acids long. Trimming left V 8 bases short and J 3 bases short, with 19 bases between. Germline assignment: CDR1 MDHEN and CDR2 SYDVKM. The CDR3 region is CASQPPQAPDYGYTF. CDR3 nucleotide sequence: TGTGCCAGCCAGCCCCCCCAGGCACCAGACTATGGCTACACCTTC.

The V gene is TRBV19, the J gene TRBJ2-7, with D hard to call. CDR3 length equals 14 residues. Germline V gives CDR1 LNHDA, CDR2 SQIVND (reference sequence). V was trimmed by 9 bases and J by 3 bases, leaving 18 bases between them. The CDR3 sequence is CASGRAATNYEQYF. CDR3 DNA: TGTGCCAGCGGAAGAGCAGCTACTAACTACGAGCAGTACTTC.

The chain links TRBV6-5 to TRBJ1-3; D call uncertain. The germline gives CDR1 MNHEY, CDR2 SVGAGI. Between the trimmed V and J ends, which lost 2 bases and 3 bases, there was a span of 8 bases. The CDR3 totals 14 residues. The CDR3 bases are TGTGCCAGCAGTTACGCGAGGAGTGGAAACACCATATATTTT. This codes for CASSYARSGNTIYF.

For the CDR3, the DNA is TGTGCCAGCAGCCCATGGACTAGCGGCGGGGAGACCCAGTACTTC. Encoded protein: CASSPWTSGGETQYF. The chain uses TRBV3-1 (or the pseudogene TRBV3-2) and TRBJ2-5; 10 bases map to TRBD2. Germline V gene data show CDR1 as LGHDT and CDR2 as YNNKEL (reference sequence). The trim removed 4 bases at V and 5 bases at J, leaving 7 bases unmatched. This CDR3 has 15 residues.

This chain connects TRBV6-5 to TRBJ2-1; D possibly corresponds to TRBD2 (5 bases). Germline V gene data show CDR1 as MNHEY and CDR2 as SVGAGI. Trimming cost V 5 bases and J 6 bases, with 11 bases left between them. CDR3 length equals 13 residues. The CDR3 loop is CASSKAGRNEQFF. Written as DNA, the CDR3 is TGTGCCAGCAGTAAGGCGGGCCGCAATGAGCAGTTCTTC.

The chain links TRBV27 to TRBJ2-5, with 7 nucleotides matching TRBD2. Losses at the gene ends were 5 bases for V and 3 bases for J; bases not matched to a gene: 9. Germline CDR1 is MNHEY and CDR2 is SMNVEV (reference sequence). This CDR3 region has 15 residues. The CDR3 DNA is TGTGCCAGCAGTGTCTACGGGGGGAGAGAAGAGACCCAGTACTTC. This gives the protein CASSVYGGREETQYF.

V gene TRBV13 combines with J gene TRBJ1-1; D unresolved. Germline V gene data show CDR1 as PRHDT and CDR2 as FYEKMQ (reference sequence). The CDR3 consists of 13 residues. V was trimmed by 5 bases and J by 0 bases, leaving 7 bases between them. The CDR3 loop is CASSPPLNTEAFF. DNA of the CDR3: TGTGCCAGCAGCCCTCCGTTGAACACTGAAGCTTTCTTT. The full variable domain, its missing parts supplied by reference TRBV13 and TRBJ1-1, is AAGVIQSPRHLIKEKRETATLKCYPIPRHDTVYWYQQGPGQDPQFLISFYEKMQSDKGSIPDRFSAQQFSDYHSELNMSSLELGDSALYFCASSPPLNTEAFFGQGTRLTVV.

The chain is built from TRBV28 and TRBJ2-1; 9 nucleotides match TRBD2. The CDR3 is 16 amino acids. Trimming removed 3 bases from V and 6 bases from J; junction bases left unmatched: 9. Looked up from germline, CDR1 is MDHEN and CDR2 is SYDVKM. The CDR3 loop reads CASSFPSVAGVNEQFF. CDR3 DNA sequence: TGTGCCAGCAGTTTCCCGTCAGTAGCGGGAGTCAATGAGCAGTTCTTC. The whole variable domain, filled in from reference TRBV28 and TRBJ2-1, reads DVKVTQSSRYLVKRTGEKVFLECVQDMDHENMFWYRQDPGLGLRLIYFSYDVKMKEKGDIPEGYSVSREKKERFSLILESASTNQTSMYLCASSFPSVAGVNEQFFGPGTRLTVL.

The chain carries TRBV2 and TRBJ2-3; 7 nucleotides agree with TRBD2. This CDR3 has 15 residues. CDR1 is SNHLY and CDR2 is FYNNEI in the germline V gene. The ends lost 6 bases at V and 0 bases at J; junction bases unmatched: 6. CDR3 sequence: CASRGGLESTDTQYF. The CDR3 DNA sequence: TGTGCCAGCAGGGGCGGACTAGAGAGCACAGATACGCAGTATTTT.

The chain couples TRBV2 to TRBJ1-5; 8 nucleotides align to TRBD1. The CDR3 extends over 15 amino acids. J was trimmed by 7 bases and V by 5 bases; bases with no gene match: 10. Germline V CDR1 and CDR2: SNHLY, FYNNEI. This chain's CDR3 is CASSTLQGGQQPQHF. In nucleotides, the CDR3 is TGTGCCAGCAGTACATTACAGGGGGGCCAACAGCCCCAGCATTTT.

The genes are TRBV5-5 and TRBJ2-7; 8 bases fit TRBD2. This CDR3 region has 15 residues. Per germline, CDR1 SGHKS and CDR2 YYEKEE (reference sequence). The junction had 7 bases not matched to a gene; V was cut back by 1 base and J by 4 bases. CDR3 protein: CASSLSSGNNYEQYF. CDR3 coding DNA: TGTGCCAGCAGCTTGAGTAGCGGGAACAATTACGAGCAGTACTTC.